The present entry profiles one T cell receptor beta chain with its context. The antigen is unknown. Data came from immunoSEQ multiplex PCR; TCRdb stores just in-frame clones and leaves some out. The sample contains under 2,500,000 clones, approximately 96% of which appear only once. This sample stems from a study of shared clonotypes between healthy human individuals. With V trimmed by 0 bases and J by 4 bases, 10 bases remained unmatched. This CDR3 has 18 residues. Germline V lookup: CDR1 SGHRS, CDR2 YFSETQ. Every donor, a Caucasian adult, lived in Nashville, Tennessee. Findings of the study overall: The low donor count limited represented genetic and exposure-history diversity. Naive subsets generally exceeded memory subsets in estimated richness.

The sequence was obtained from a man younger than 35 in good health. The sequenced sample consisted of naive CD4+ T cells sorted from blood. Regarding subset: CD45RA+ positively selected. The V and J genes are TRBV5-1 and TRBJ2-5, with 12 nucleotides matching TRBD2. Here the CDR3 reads CASSLGGLLAGGVETQYF. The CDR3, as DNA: TGCGCCAGCAGCTTGGGCGGCCTACTAGCGGGAGGCGTAGAGACCCAGTACTTC.